The sequence of this T cell receptor beta chain was determined in a study of molecular identifiers for immune sequencing clone quantification. TCRdb recomputed calls from the PCR reads with MiXCR, one row per CDR3 protein. This sample has more than 450,000 distinct CDR3 sequences, with 20% to 25% found just once. This clonotype has a count of ten or more. There are 15 residues in the CDR3. Germline CDR1 SGHVS, CDR2 FNYEAQ. Trimming cost V 2 bases and J 3 bases, with 12 bases left between them. Each library that profiled naive CD8 cells came from roughly 20,000 to 1,000,000 sorted cells with 10%, 30% or 50% RNA.

V and J are TRBV7-6 and TRBJ2-3; D is possibly TRBD1 (5 bases). The sequenced sample consisted of naive CD8+ T cells from blood, with Jurkat cell RNA spiked in. Subset of the sample: FACS-sorted CD8+CD4-CCR7+CD45RA+ naive T cells. This TCR was sampled from a human donor in good health. Some libraries in this study had Jurkat cell RNA spiked in. CDR3 protein: CASSLLVRDTDTQYF. CDR3 sequence (DNA): TGTGCCAGCAGCTTACTCGTCAGGGATACAGATACGCAGTATTTT.